These 5 T cell receptor beta chains were sequenced from one sample in a study of T cell changes during pregnancy in multiple sclerosis. Data came from immunoSEQ multiplex PCR; TCRdb stores just in-frame clones and leaves some out. Of 83,000 or so clones detected, 94% appear once; the ten largest clones hold under 2%. The specimen was peripheral blood, collected after pregnancy. The source of these receptors is a female donor in good health, enrolled as a control in a pregnancy study.

This clone was found once. The chain combines TRBV4-1 with TRBJ1-4, with 7 bases aligning to TRBD1. From germline, CDR1 is MGHRA and CDR2 YSYEKL. J was trimmed by 3 bases and V by 0 bases; bases with no gene match: 10. CDR3 length: 18 residues. The CDR3 DNA reads as TGCGCCAGCAGCCAAGACAGGACAGGATTTCGTTCTAATGAAAAACTGTTTTTT. Translation: CASSQDRTGFRSNEKLFF.

The chain carries TRBV5-1 and TRBJ2-5; 7 bases fit TRBD2. The CDR3 is 17 amino acids. V shed 0 bases and J 5 bases; nucleotides not matched to a gene: 13. CDR1 is SGHRS and CDR2 is YFSETQ in the germline V gene. The CDR3 loop is CASSLVASGSTRETQYF. In DNA form, the CDR3 reads TGCGCCAGCAGCTTGGTGGCTAGCGGCAGTACAAGGGAGACCCAGTACTTC. Full variable domain (remainder filled in from reference TRBV5-1 and TRBJ2-5): KAGVTQTPRYLIKTRGQQVTLSCSPISGHRSVSWYQQTPGQGLQFLFEYFSETQRNKGNFPGRFSGRQFSNSRSEMNVSTLELGDSALYLCASSLVASGSTRETQYFGPGTRLLVL.

The gene calls are TRBV7-6 and TRBJ1-1; D gene unclear. Trimming took 1 base from V and 3 from J, leaving 9 bases between them. This CDR3 is built from 14 residues. CDR1 SGHVS and CDR2 FNYEAQ come from the germline V gene. CDR3 coding DNA: TGTGCCAGCAGCTTAGGCGGAGATTACACTGAAGCTTTCTTT. Translation: CASSLGGDYTEAFF.

J is TRBJ1-6 and V is TRBV4-1; D uncertain. This CDR3 has 18 amino acids. The V end lost 4 bases, the J end lost 0 bases, and 16 bases lay between the germline ends. CDR1 and CDR2 from the germline V gene are MGHRA and YSYEKL. The CDR3 nucleotides are TGCGCCAGCAGCCCGAGAGAGGAAATCGGCTCCTATAATTCACCCCTCCACTTT. This gives the protein CASSPREEIGSYNSPLHF.

The rearrangement joins TRBV28 to TRBJ2-1; 10 positions agree with TRBD2. Germline CDR1 MDHEN, CDR2 SYDVKM. J was trimmed by 9 bases and V by 9 bases; bases with no gene match: 17. CDR3 length: 16 residues. CDR3 coding DNA: TGTGCCAGTGACTCCCCAGGGCTAGCGGGAGAGGGTGAGCAGTTCTTC. The encoded protein is CASDSPGLAGEGEQFF.